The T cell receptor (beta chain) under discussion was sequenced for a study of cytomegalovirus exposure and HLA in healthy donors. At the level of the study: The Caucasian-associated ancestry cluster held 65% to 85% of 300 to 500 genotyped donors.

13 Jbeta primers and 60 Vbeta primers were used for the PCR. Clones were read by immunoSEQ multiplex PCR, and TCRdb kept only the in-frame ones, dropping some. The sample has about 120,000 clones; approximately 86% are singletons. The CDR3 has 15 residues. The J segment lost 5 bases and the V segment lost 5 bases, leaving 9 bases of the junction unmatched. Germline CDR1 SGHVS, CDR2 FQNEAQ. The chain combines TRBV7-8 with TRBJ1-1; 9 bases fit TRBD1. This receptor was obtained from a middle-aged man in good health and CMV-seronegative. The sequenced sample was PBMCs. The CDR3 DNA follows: TGTGCCAGCAGCGTGAGGACAGGGGTGGATACTGAAGCTTTCTTT. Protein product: CASSVRTGVDTEAFF. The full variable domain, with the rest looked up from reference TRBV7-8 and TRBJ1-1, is GAGVSQSPRYKVAKRGQDVALRCDPISGHVSLFWYQQALGQGPEFLTYFQNEAQLDKSGLPSDRFFAERPEGSVSTLKIQRTQQEDSAVYLCASSVRTGVDTEAFFGQGTRLTVV.